This T cell receptor beta chain appears in the sequencing data of a study of T cell responses to AZD1222 COVID-19 vaccine. Overall study findings and caveats: Spike-wide coverage was observed for vaccine-associated CD4 TCRs, with dominant responses at 160-218 and 743-854. The study found Spike-specific TCR breadth and depth rose after two AZD1222 doses. Baseline testing showed seropositivity in only six or seven AZD1222 recipients.

The V end lost 6 bases, the J end lost 0 bases, and 12 bases lay between the germline ends. Germline V gene data show CDR1 as MNHEY and CDR2 as SVGAGI. The CDR3 spans 15 residues. On this clone itself: Its matching antigen is unknown.

Profiling relied on immunoSEQ multiplex PCR, and the TCRdb table lists in-frame clones only, not all of them. The data show approximately 110,000 clones, 87% seen once. The chain carries TRBV6-5 and TRBJ1-3, with D perhaps matching TRBD1 (6 bases). The sequence was obtained from an adult in good health. Sequenced material: peripheral blood, taken on day 0 of AZD1222 vaccination. CDR3 amino acids: CASRKQGLSGNTIYF. Written as DNA, the CDR3 is TGTGCCAGCAGAAAACAGGGTCTCTCTGGAAACACCATATATTTT.